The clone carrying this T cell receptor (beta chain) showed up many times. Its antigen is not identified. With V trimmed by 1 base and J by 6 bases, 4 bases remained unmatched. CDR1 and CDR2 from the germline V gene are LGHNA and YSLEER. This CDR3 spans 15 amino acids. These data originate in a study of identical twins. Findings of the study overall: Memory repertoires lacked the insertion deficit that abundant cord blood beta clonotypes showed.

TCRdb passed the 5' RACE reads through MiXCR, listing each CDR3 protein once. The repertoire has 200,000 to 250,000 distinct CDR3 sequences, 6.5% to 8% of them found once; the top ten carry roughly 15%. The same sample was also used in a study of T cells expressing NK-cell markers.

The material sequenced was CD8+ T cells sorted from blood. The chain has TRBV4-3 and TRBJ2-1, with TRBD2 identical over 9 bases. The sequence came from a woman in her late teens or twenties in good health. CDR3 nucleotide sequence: TGCGCCAGCAGCCAAGGGCGGGAGGGCCCCAATGAGCAGTTCTTC. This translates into CASSQGREGPNEQFF.